The sequence of this TCR beta chain was determined in a study of OX40 agonist ivuxolimab in advanced cancers. At the level of the study: The study enrolled dose-escalation patients with hepatocellular carcinoma, melanoma, renal cell or head and neck cancer.

The CDR3 has 14 amino acids. Germline V gene lookup returns CDR1 MNHEY and CDR2 SVGAGI. With V trimmed by 7 bases and J by 4 bases, 5 bases remained unmatched. Sequencing used immunoSEQ multiplex PCR; TCRdb keeps in-frame clones, though not all of them. The sample has about 64,000 clones; around 89% are singletons. The specimen was CD4+ or CD8+ T cells sorted from blood, collected in a trial of the OX40 agonist ivuxolimab. The chain has TRBV6-5 and TRBJ2-3, with 10 bases fitting TRBD1. The source of this sequence is an adult with an advanced solid tumor such as melanoma, head and neck, liver or kidney cancer. CDR3 in DNA: TGTGCCAGCACCAGACAGGGGGCAGCAGATACGCAGTATTTT. Amino acid sequence: CASTRQGAADTQYF.